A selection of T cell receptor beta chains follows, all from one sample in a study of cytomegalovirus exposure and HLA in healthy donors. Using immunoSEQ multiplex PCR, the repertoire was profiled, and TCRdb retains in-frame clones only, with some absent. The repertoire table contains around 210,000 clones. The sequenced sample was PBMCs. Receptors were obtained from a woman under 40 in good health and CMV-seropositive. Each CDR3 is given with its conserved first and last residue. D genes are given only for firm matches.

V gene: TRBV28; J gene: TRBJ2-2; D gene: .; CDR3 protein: CASRLLWTQGTGELFF; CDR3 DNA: TGTGCCAGCAGACTGCTTTGGACGCAGGGCACCGGGGAGCTGTTTTTT
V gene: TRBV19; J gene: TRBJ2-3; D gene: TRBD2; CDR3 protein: CASSIYSGRSRTDTQYF; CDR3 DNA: TGTGCCAGTAGTATTTATAGCGGGAGGTCCCGCACAGATACGCAGTATTTT
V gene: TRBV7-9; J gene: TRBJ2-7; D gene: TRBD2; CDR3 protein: CASSSSGGSYEQYF; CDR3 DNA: TGTGCCAGCAGCTCTAGCGGGGGCTCCTACGAGCAGTACTTC
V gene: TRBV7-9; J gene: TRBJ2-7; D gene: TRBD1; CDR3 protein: CASSRTGGIDEQYF; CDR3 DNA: TGTGCCAGCAGCAGAACAGGGGGCATCGACGAGCAGTACTTC
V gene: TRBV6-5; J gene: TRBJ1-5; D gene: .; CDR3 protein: CASSSGQYQPQHF; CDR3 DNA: TGTGCCAGCAGTTCCGGACAGTATCAGCCCCAGCATTTT
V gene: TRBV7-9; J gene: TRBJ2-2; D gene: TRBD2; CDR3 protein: CASSVAGGNRELFF; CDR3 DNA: TGTGCCAGCAGCGTCGCGGGGGGGAACAGGGAGCTGTTTTTT
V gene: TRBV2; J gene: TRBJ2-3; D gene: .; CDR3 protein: CASSEVLHTGRSTDTQYF; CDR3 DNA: TGTGCCAGCAGTGAAGTCCTCCATACGGGTCGGAGCACAGATACGCAGTATTTT
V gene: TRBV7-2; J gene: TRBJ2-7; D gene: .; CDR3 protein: CASSVGAGLEYEQYF; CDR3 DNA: TGTGCCAGCAGCGTAGGCGCGGGACTGGAGTACGAGCAGTACTTC
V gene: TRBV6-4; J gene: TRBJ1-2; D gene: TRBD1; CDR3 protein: CASGPSTGEFGYTF; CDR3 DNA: TGTGCCAGCGGACCGTCGACAGGGGAATTTGGCTACACCTTC
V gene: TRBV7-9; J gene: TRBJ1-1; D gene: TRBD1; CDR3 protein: CASSSGTGGYGTEAFF; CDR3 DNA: TGTGCCAGCAGCTCCGGGACAGGGGGGTATGGAACTGAAGCTTTCTTT
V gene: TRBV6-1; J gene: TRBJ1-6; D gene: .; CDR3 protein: CASKAGVGSPLHF; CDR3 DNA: TGTGCCAGCAAGGCAGGGGTAGGGTCACCCCTCCACTTT
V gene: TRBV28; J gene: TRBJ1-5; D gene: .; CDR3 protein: CASSSPAGSNQPQHF; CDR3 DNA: TGTGCCAGCAGTTCCCCAGCAGGTAGCAATCAGCCCCAGCATTTT
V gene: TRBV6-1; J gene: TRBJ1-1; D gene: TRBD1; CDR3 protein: CASSGDRNTEAFF; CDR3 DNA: TGTGCCAGCAGCGGGGACAGGAACACTGAAGCTTTCTTT
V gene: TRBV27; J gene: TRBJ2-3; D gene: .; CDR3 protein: CASSSPRTARTDTQYF; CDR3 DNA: TGTGCCAGCAGTTCCCCGAGGACAGCCCGCACAGATACGCAGTATTTT
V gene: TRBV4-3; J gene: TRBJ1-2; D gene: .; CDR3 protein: CASSQGAGTYGYTF; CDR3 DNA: TGCGCCAGCAGCCAAGGAGCGGGGACCTATGGCTACACCTTC
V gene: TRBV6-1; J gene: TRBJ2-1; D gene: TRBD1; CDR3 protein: CASSVGQGMSYNEQFF; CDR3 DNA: TGTGCCAGCAGTGTGGGACAGGGGATGTCCTACAATGAGCAGTTCTTC
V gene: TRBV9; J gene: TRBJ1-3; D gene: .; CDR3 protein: CASSAGGTGNTIYF; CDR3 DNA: TGTGCCAGCAGCGCCGGGGGTACTGGAAACACCATATATTTT
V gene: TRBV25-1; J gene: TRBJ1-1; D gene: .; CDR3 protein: CASSESGQIVMNTEAFF; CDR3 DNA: TGTGCCAGCAGTGAATCTGGACAGATAGTCATGAACACTGAAGCTTTCTTT
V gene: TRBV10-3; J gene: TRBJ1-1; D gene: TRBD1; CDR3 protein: CAISESLIGGNEAFF; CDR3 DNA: TGTGCCATCAGTGAGTCGCTAATAGGGGGCAATGAAGCTTTCTTT
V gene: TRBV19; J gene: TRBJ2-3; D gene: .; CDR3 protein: CASSPQSSTDTQYF; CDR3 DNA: TGTGCCAGTAGTCCCCAGTCCTCCACAGATACGCAGTATTTT
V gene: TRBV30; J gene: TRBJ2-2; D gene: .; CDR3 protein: CAWSQENGELFF; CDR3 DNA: TGTGCCTGGAGCCAAGAGAACGGGGAGCTGTTTTTT
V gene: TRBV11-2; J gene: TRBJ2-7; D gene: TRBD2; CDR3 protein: CASSSIKQGLALSSYEQYF; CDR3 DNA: TGTGCCAGCAGCTCAATCAAGCAGGGACTAGCGTTAAGCTCCTACGAGCAGTACTTC
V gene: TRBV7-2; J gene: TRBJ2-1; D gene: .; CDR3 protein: CASSFRTIREQFF; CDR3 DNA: TGTGCCAGCAGCTTCCGGACAATTCGAGAGCAGTTCTTC
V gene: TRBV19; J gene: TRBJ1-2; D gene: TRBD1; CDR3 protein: CASSISRQGAYGYTF; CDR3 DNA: TGTGCCAGTAGTATTTCTCGACAGGGGGCCTATGGCTACACCTTC
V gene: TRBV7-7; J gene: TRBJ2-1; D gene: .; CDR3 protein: CASSLGLSANGNEQFF; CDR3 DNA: TGTGCCAGCAGCTTAGGTCTTTCGGCTAACGGGAATGAGCAGTTCTTC
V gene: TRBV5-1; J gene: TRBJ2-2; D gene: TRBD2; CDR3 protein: CASDGRGDTGELFF; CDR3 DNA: TGCGCCAGCGACGGGAGGGGAGACACCGGGGAGCTGTTTTTT
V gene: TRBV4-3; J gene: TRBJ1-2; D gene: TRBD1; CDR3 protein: CASSQDGRGGGYGYTF; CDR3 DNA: TGCGCCAGCAGCCAAGACGGAAGAGGGGGCGGGTATGGCTACACCTTC
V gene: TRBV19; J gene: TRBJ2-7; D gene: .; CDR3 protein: CASKAGGIAEASYEQYF; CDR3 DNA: TGTGCCAGTAAGGCGGGCGGTATAGCGGAGGCCTCCTACGAGCAGTACTTC
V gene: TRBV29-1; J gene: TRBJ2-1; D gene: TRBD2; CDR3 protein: CSVKGWREGLNEQFF; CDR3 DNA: TGCAGCGTTAAAGGATGGCGGGAGGGCCTCAATGAGCAGTTCTTC
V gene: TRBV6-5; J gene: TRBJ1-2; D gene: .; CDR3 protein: CASSPSRDYGYTF; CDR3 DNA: TGTGCCAGCAGTCCATCCCGGGACTATGGCTACACCTTC
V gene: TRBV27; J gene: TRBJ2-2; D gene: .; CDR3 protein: CASSLPGGAMNTGELFF; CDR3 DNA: TGTGCCAGCAGTTTACCAGGAGGTGCCATGAACACCGGGGAGCTGTTTTTT
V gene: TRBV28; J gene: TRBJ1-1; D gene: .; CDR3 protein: CASTQLLGRDEAFF; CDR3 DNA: TGTGCCAGCACTCAACTCCTGGGGCGAGACGAAGCTTTCTTT
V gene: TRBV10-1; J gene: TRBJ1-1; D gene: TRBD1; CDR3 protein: CASSFTGGLEAFF; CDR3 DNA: TGCGCCAGCAGTTTCACAGGGGGTCTCGAAGCTTTCTTT
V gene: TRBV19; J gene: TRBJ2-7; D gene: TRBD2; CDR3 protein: CASSPTSGRVIYEQYF; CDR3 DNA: TGTGCCAGTAGCCCGACTAGCGGGAGGGTAATCTACGAGCAGTACTTC
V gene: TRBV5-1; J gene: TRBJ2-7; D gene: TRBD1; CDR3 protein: CASSWTTGSSYEQYF; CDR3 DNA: TGCGCCAGCAGCTGGACGACAGGGAGCTCCTACGAGCAGTACTTC
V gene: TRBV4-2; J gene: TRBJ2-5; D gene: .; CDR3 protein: CASSQDFGGEETQYF; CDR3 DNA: TGTGCCAGCAGCCAAGACTTTGGAGGGGAAGAGACCCAGTACTTC
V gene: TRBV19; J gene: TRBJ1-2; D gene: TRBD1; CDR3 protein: CASSIVAAGGDYGYTF; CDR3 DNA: TGTGCCAGTAGTATAGTCGCGGCAGGGGGAGACTATGGCTACACCTTC
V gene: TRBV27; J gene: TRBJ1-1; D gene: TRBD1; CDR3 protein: CASSRQGSENTEAFF; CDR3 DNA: TGTGCCAGCAGCCGACAGGGGAGTGAGAACACTGAAGCTTTCTTT
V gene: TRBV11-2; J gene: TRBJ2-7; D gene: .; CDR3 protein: CASSPPVGGPYEQYF; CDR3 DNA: TGTGCCAGCAGCCCCCCAGTGGGGGGTCCCTACGAGCAGTACTTC
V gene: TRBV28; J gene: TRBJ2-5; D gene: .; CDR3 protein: CATTLASSGETQYF; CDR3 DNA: TGTGCCACCACTCTGGCTAGTTCAGGGGAGACCCAGTACTTC
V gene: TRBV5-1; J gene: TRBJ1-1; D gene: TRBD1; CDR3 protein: CASSIGQVTEAFF; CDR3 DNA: TGCGCCAGCAGCATAGGACAGGTCACTGAAGCTTTCTTT
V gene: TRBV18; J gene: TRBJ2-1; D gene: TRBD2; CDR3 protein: CASSPTSGGAFNEQFF; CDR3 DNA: TGTGCCAGCTCACCGACTAGCGGGGGGGCGTTCAATGAGCAGTTCTTC
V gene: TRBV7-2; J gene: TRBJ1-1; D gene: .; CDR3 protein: CASSFWEGSTEAFF; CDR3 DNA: TGTGCCAGCAGCTTTTGGGAGGGGTCCACTGAAGCTTTCTTT
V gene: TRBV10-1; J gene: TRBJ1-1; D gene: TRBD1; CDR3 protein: CASRPGTGSGSGTEAFF; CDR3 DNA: TGCGCCAGCAGACCCGGGACAGGGTCGGGTTCGGGGACTGAAGCTTTCTTT
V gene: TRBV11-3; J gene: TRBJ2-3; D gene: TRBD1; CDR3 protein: CASSLEATGVADTQYF; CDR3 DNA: TGTGCCAGCAGCTTAGAGGCAACAGGGGTCGCAGATACGCAGTATTTT
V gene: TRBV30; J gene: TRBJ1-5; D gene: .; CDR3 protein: CAWSGGNNQPQHF; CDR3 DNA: TGTGCCTGGAGTGGCGGGAACAATCAGCCCCAGCATTTT
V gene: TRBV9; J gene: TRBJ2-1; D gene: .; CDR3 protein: CASSVSLAESSYNEQFF; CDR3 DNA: TGTGCCAGCAGCGTCTCATTAGCGGAGAGCTCCTACAATGAGCAGTTCTTC
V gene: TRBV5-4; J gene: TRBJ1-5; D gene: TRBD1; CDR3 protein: CASSTTGGHPSNQPQHF; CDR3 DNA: TGTGCCAGCAGCACGACAGGGGGTCACCCTAGCAATCAGCCCCAGCATTTT
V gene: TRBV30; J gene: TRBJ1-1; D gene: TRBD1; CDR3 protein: CACRQGLNTEAFF; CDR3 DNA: TGTGCCTGTAGACAGGGCTTGAACACTGAAGCTTTCTTT
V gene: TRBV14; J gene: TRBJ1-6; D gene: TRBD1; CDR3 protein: CASSRHLGQNSPLHF; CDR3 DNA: TGTGCCAGCAGCCGCCATTTGGGACAGAATTCACCCCTCCACTTT